The next 32 T cell receptor beta chains were all read from a single sample in a study of blood T cell repertoires in COVID-19. Profiling relied on immunoSEQ multiplex PCR, and the TCRdb table lists in-frame clones only, not all of them. The sample has about 250,000 clones; around 83% are singletons. The sample was peripheral blood. The source of these receptors is a middle-aged man with active or convalescent COVID-19.

This clone appeared a few times. The CDR3 nucleotides are TGTGCCAGCAGCTTCGGGATCCTTGGAAACACCATATATTTT. Protein: CASSFGILGNTIYF. V usage is TRBV5-6 and J usage is TRBJ1-3; D unclear. V lost 2 bases and J 3 bases, leaving 9 bases between the germline ends. Germline V lookup: CDR1 SGHDT, CDR2 YYEEEE. This CDR3 is built from 14 residues.

The chain is built from TRBV19 and TRBJ1-1; D not resolved. The CDR3 runs 14 residues. V was cut by 3 bases and J by 1 base, with 9 bases left in between. Per the germline V gene, CDR1 is LNHDA and CDR2 is SQIVND (reference sequence). Here the CDR3 DNA reads TGTGCCAGTAGTATGGCCCGGGGGAACACTGAAGCTTTCTTT. Its protein is CASSMARGNTEAFF.

V and J are TRBV4-1 and TRBJ1-1; unclear D gene. The CDR3 has 16 amino acids. The germline V gene has CDR1 MGHRA and CDR2 YSYEKL. The ends were cut back, 1 base at V and 0 bases at J, with 12 bases in the middle. The CDR3 bases are TGCGCCAGCAGCCAAGCCGAACAGCTTATGAACACTGAAGCTTTCTTT. This sequence encodes CASSQAEQLMNTEAFF.

The chain combines TRBV29-1 with TRBJ1-1; D is ambiguous. This CDR3 is 13 amino acids long. Trimming stripped 1 base from V and 5 bases from J, with 11 bases between. Germline V CDR1 and CDR2: SQVTM, ANQGSEA. As DNA, the CDR3 is TGCAGCGTTGAAGGGTTGCGAGGGACTGAAGCTTTCTTT. It yields the protein CSVEGLRGTEAFF.

The V call is TRBV25-1, the J call TRBJ2-7, with 10 bases aligning to TRBD2. The CDR3 has 13 amino acids. The germline CDR1 and CDR2 sequences are MGHDK and SYGVNS. V was pared by 3 bases and J by 6 bases, with 2 bases of the junction left unmatched. CDR3 amino acids: CASSELAGVEQYF. Here the CDR3 DNA reads TGTGCCAGCAGTGAGCTAGCGGGAGTCGAGCAGTACTTC.

This clone came up once. The J gene is TRBJ1-2, the V gene TRBV28; possibly TRBD1 for D (6 bases). CDR1 and CDR2 (germline): MDHEN, SYDVKM. Deletions cut 7 bases from V and 3 bases from J, with 9 bases between. The CDR3 totals 12 residues. In nucleotides, the CDR3 is TGTGCCAGCACCGAGGGGGACTATGGCTACACCTTC. Protein: CASTEGDYGYTF.

The V gene is TRBV7-8, the J gene TRBJ1-2, with TRBD1 matching 8 bases. J lost 3 bases, V lost 1 base, and 4 bases had no gene match. The germline V gene encodes CDR1 SGHVS and CDR2 FQNEAQ. The CDR3 loop spans 15 amino acids. The DNA for the CDR3 is TGTGCCAGCAGCTTAGTTCAGGGGGCCTACTATGGCTACACCTTC. Its translation: CASSLVQGAYYGYTF.

The chain carries TRBV5-1 and TRBJ2-3; D is undetermined. Trimming took off 4 bases at V and 4 bases at J, with 13 bases between the two ends. This CDR3 has 14 amino acids. Per the germline V gene, CDR1 is SGHRS and CDR2 is YFSETQ. This CDR3 reads CASSTRYTADTQYF. CDR3 DNA: TGCGCCAGCAGCACCCGTTATACAGCAGATACGCAGTATTTT.

The chain is built from TRBV4-3 and TRBJ1-5; TRBD1 aligns across 8 bases. This CDR3 contains 15 residues. V lost 1 base to trimming and J lost 4 bases; unmatched junction nucleotides: 3. Germline values: CDR1 LGHNA, CDR2 YSLEER. In nucleotides, the CDR3 is TGCGCCAGCAGCCAAGGGACAGGGACAAATCAGCCCCAGCATTTT. Translating gives CASSQGTGTNQPQHF.

This clone was found once. The rearrangement uses TRBV14 and TRBJ2-3; 15 bases are shared with TRBD2. This CDR3 spans 22 amino acids. Germline V gene lookup returns CDR1 SGHDN and CDR2 FVKESK. The ends lost 0 bases at V and 7 bases at J; junction bases unmatched: 20. The CDR3 reads CASSQDLVVSFGTSGRRNTQYF. CDR3 sequence (DNA): TGTGCCAGCAGCCAAGATCTGGTGGTCAGCTTTGGGACTAGCGGGAGGAGAAATACGCAGTATTTT.

J is TRBJ2-3 and V is TRBV7-2, with 8 bases lining up with TRBD2. V lost 4 bases and J lost 6; bases outside the gene matches: 18. The CDR3 is 18 residues long. CDR1 SGHTA and CDR2 FQGNSA come from the germline V gene. The CDR3 is CASSSLSAGGGLSDTQYF. The CDR3 nucleotides read TGTGCCAGCAGCTCCCTTTCGGCGGGAGGAGGATTGAGTGATACGCAGTATTTT.

CDR3 sequence: CASSHGTHSGSALHF. In nucleotides, the CDR3 is TGTGCCAGCAGCCATGGTACACACTCCGGGTCGGCCCTCCACTTT. This chain joins TRBV14 and TRBJ1-6; D is ambiguous. This CDR3 spans 15 amino acids. Germline V gene lookup returns CDR1 SGHDN and CDR2 FVKESK. Trimming removed 3 bases from V and 14 bases from J, with 20 bases in between.

V is TRBV15 and J is TRBJ1-6, with D possibly TRBD1 on 6 matching bases. Trimming took 5 bases from V and 10 from J, leaving 12 bases between them. Germline V gives CDR1 LNHNV, CDR2 YYDKDF (reference sequence). The CDR3 loop spans 13 amino acids. CDR3: CATSSERGSPLHF. The CDR3 region has the DNA TGTGCCACCAGCTCTGAGAGGGGGTCACCCCTCCACTTT.

This clone was counted once. The chain links TRBV30 to TRBJ2-5; 8 nucleotides agree with TRBD1. In germline, CDR1 is GTSNPN, CDR2 SVGIG (reference sequence). CDR3 length: 14 amino acids. The V gene end was trimmed by 3 bases and the J gene end by 2 bases; junction bases not matched to a gene: 5. The CDR3 nucleotides read TGTGCCTGGAGCCAATGGGACAGGCAAGAGACCCAGTACTTC. It is translated as CAWSQWDRQETQYF.

The rearrangement links TRBV9 to TRBJ1-2, with D uncertain. The V gene's germline CDR1 is SGDLS and CDR2 YYNGEE. The CDR3 is 16 residues long. Trimming stripped 4 bases from V and 4 bases from J, with 20 bases between. DNA of the CDR3: TGTGCCAGCAGCCCCGAGGCCATAGCCCTGCGCTATGGCTACACCTTC. Its protein product is CASSPEAIALRYGYTF.

This clone was seen more than once but under ten times. The gene calls are TRBV7-2 and TRBJ1-6; 10 positions agree with TRBD1. Germline CDR1 SGHTA, CDR2 FQGNSA. The CDR3 totals 16 residues. Losses at the gene ends were 3 bases for V and 9 bases for J; bases not matched to a gene: 8. CDR3 DNA sequence: TGTGCCAGCAGCTTTTCTACGACAGGGGGCTTTTCACCCCTCCACTTT. It encodes CASSFSTTGGFSPLHF.

This chain connects TRBV6-5 to TRBJ1-4; no definite D call. Germline values: CDR1 MNHEY, CDR2 SVGAGI. The CDR3 runs 12 residues. V was trimmed by 6 bases and J by 8 bases, leaving 10 bases between them. The DNA for the CDR3 is TGTGCCAGCAGCCACACGTCCGAAAAACTGTTTTTT. Translation gives CASSHTSEKLFF.

Of note for this clone: Because the CDR3's place on the DNA is in doubt, the DNA is left out and the CDR3 is given as listed by TCRdb. The genes are TRBV6-6 and TRBJ2-7; TRBD2 is taken as the D call from the table, unchecked against the DNA. In germline, CDR1 is MNHNY, CDR2 SVGAGI (reference sequence). The CDR3 region is 16 residues in length, termini included. The CDR3 loop is CASSSSTSGRRNEQYF.

The chain links TRBV24-1 to TRBJ2-1; a possible D gene is TRBD1 (6 bases). Trimming pared 4 bases from V and 4 bases from J, leaving 13 bases between. The germline V gene encodes CDR1 KGHDR and CDR2 SFDVKD. This CDR3 is 15 amino acids long. DNA of the CDR3: TGTGCCACCAGTGAGGACGGACAGACATACAATGAGCAGTTCTTC. Encoded protein: CATSEDGQTYNEQFF.

V is TRBV20-1 and J is TRBJ1-5, with D possibly TRBD1 on 6 matching bases. The V gene lost 4 bases and the J gene lost 1 base, with 8 bases spanning the gap. The CDR3 loop spans 13 amino acids. CDR1 and CDR2 from the germline V gene are DFQATT and SNEGSKA (reference sequence). DNA for the CDR3: TGCAGTGCTACTGACAGGAGCAATCAGCCCCAGCATTTT. It encodes CSATDRSNQPQHF.

The CDR3 region is CAWSHGTSGRGETQYF. The CDR3 DNA reads TGTGCCTGGAGTCACGGGACTAGCGGGAGGGGGGAGACCCAGTACTTC. The chain is built from TRBV30 and TRBJ2-5; 16 nucleotides line up with TRBD2. Germline-derived CDR1 and CDR2 are GTSNPN and SVGIG (reference sequence). CDR3 size: 16 residues. V was clipped by 2 bases and J by 5 bases; unmatched bases: 5.

This clone was found once. This sequence joins TRBV19 and TRBJ1-2; tentative D call: TRBD1 (5 bases). Trimming stripped 6 bases from V and 2 bases from J, with 13 bases between. This CDR3 contains 14 residues. Germline CDR1 is LNHDA and CDR2 is SQIVND (reference sequence). The chain's CDR3 is CASRTQGVNYGYTF. CDR3 DNA: TGTGCCAGTAGGACTCAGGGTGTAAACTATGGCTACACCTTC.

V and J are TRBV7-8 and TRBJ2-1; TRBD2 agrees at 8 bases. With 5 bases clipped from V and 5 bases from J, the junction kept 8 bases outside the gene matches. In germline, CDR1 is SGHVS, CDR2 FQNEAQ. The CDR3 sequence is 15 residues long. CDR3 residues: CASSHTGLAHNEQFF. In DNA, the CDR3 is TGTGCCAGCAGCCACACCGGACTAGCCCACAATGAGCAGTTCTTC.

The chain employs TRBV20-1 and TRBJ2-3; D is tentatively TRBD1 or TRBD2 (6 bases each). The CDR3 covers 13 residues. The V end lost 3 bases, the J end lost 3 bases, and 10 bases lay between the germline ends. The germline V gene has CDR1 DFQATT and CDR2 SNEGSKA (reference sequence). CDR3 in DNA: TGCAGTGCTAGTGCGGGACAAACAGATACGCAGTATTTT. Translating it yields CSASAGQTDTQYF.

The chain is built from TRBV11-3 and TRBJ2-7; D possibly corresponds to TRBD2 (6 bases). Trimming cost V 4 bases and J 4 bases, with 20 bases left between them. Germline V CDR1 and CDR2: SGHNT, YENEEA. CDR3 length equals 16 residues. The CDR3 loop is CASSSGPDYMIYEQYF. In DNA form, the CDR3 reads TGTGCCAGCAGCTCAGGCCCGGACTACATGATTTACGAGCAGTACTTC.

The chain employs TRBV30 and TRBJ2-3; D is perhaps TRBD2 (7 bases). The CDR3 is made up of 12 amino acids. Trimming removed 8 bases from V and 5 bases from J, with 14 bases in between. Germline-derived CDR1 and CDR2 are GTSNPN and SVGIG (reference sequence). In nucleotides, the CDR3 is TGTGCCGGGGAAAGGGGGGGAGATACGCAGTATTTT. It codes for CAGERGGDTQYF.

The chain is built from TRBV19 and TRBJ1-5, with 7 bases fitting TRBD1. Germline CDR1 and CDR2: LNHDA and SQIVND (reference sequence). J gave up 6 bases and V 4 bases, and 9 bases lay outside the gene matches. The CDR3 has 15 amino acids. The CDR3 nucleotides read TGTGCCAGTAGTAAGGGACAGTTATTGCGTCAGCCCCAGCATTTT. Encoded protein: CASSKGQLLRQPQHF.

CDR3 loop: CASSSGLSGANVLTF. The CDR3 nucleotides are TGTGCCAGCAGTTCGGGTCTCTCTGGGGCCAACGTCCTGACTTTC. The rearrangement links TRBV6-5 to TRBJ2-6; D call uncertain. This CDR3 is built from 15 residues. V was clipped by 4 bases and J by 0 bases, with 7 bases between them. CDR1 and CDR2 from the germline V gene are MNHEY and SVGAGI.

The chain employs TRBV4-2 and TRBJ1-2; D is ambiguous. The V gene lost 0 bases and the J gene lost 5 bases, with 16 bases spanning the gap. The germline CDR1 and CDR2 sequences are LGHNA and YNFKEQ. The length of the CDR3 is 16 residues. CDR3 nucleotides: TGTGCCAGCAGCCAAGATCTGTCCCTGAACGGGTATGGCTACACCTTC. Its translation is CASSQDLSLNGYGYTF.

The chain couples TRBV30 to TRBJ2-4, with TRBD2 matching 7 bases. CDR3 length: 16 residues. Germline V gene sequence: CDR1 GTSNPN, CDR2 SVGIG (reference sequence). V gave up 2 bases and J gave up 8 bases; unmatched junction bases: 15. Here the CDR3 DNA reads TGTGCCTGGAGTCGATTCCGGGGGGTAGATAGGGACATTCAGTACTTC. Its protein product is CAWSRFRGVDRDIQYF.

The rearrangement uses TRBV3-1 (or the pseudogene TRBV3-2) and TRBJ1-4; TRBD1 matches at 10 bases. Trimming cost V 3 bases and J 7 bases; bases outside gene matches: 5. The germline V gene has CDR1 LGHDT and CDR2 YNNKEL (reference sequence). The CDR3 runs to 15 residues. The CDR3 DNA sequence: TGTGCCAGCAGCCACCGACAGGGGGCGCGTGAAAAACTGTTTTTT. It translates to CASSHRQGAREKLFF.

The CDR3 reads CASSLEGGTGELFF. CDR3 sequence (DNA): TGTGCCAGCAGCTTAGAAGGGGGCACCGGGGAGCTGTTTTTT. J is TRBJ2-2 and V is TRBV11-3; tentatively, D is TRBD1 (6 bases). The CDR3 covers 14 residues. Trimming cost V 0 bases and J 4 bases, with 6 bases left between them. CDR1 SGHNT and CDR2 YENEEA come from the germline V gene.